This TCR beta chain was sequenced during a study of T cell responses to AZD1222 COVID-19 vaccine. Study overall: Second-dose recipients at about 4 or about 12 weeks were treated as one pooled group. Whole-study results and caveats: Mostly white British, mostly female donors; authors suggested clonal diversity may be underestimated. None of the repertoires were sampled until the peak T cell response had passed.

Measured with immunoSEQ multiplex PCR; TCRdb has only the in-frame clones, and not every one. The table includes 95,000 to 100,000 clones, about 86% detected once. A note on this clone: Its antigen is not identified.

The sequence was collected from an adult in good health. Sequencing was performed on peripheral blood, taken on day 0 of AZD1222 vaccination.

The CDR3 nucleotides are TGTGCCAGCAGCTTATCCGGGGAGCTGTTTTTT. This encodes CASSLSGELFF. This chain connects TRBV9 to TRBJ2-2; D is uncertain. The CDR3 covers 11 residues. The V and J ends lost 4 bases and 6 bases respectively, with 4 bases between them. The V gene's germline CDR1 is SGDLS and CDR2 YYNGEE.